A selection of T cell receptor beta chains follows, all from one sample in a study of neurological immune-mediated disorders. TCRdb reanalysed the 5' RACE reads using MiXCR and keeps one entry per CDR3 protein. Here the sample spans 14,000 or so distinct CDR3 sequences, 5.5% to 7% being singletons. The sample consisted of CD8+ T cells from blood. The receptor source for this set is a woman aged 40 to 55 in good health. CDR3s include the opening cysteine and the closing phenylalanine or tryptophan. Each record gives: V gene, D gene, clone size, J gene, CDR3 protein, CDR3 DNA. D genes are given only for firm matches. Size tells how often a clone was seen (once, few, many) or the class of an expanded clone, and some rows leave it out.

V: TRBV5-5; D: TRBD1; size: many; J: TRBJ2-7; CDR3: CASSWDRGPYEQYF; DNA: TGTGCCAGCAGCTGGGACAGGGGCCCCTACGAGCAGTACTTC
V: TRBV12-3/TRBV12-4; D: TRBD2; size: NA; J: TRBJ2-7; CDR3: CASSSRGRGYEQYF; DNA: TGTGCCAGCAGTTCCCGCGGGAGGGGCTACGAGCAGTACTTC
V: TRBV3-1; D: NA; size: many; J: TRBJ2-1; CDR3: CASSPPGTLGPSYNEQFF; DNA: TGTGCCAGCAGCCCTCCCGGGACTCTCGGCCCCTCCTACAATGAGCAGTTCTTC
V: TRBV9; D: NA; size: many; J: TRBJ1-6; CDR3: CASSVGGSSYNSPLHF; DNA: TGTGCCAGCAGCGTAGGCGGAAGCTCCTATAATTCACCCCTCCACTTT
V: TRBV20-1; D: NA; size: many; J: TRBJ1-4; CDR3: CSARDRQTNEKLFF; DNA: TGCAGTGCTAGAGATCGACAGACTAATGAAAAACTGTTTTTT
V: TRBV29-1; D: TRBD1; size: many; J: TRBJ2-1; CDR3: CSVDGTGKVVGEQFF; DNA: TGCAGCGTTGACGGGACAGGGAAGGTAGTCGGTGAGCAGTTCTTC
V: TRBV5-1; D: NA; size: many; J: TRBJ2-7; CDR3: CASSLDREVYEQYF; DNA: TGCGCCAGCAGCTTGGACAGGGAGGTCTACGAGCAGTACTTC
V: TRBV9; D: TRBD1; size: many; J: TRBJ1-3; CDR3: CASSVQGASEVGNTIYF; DNA: TGTGCCAGCAGCGTCCAGGGGGCAAGTGAAGTAGGAAACACCATATATTTT
V: TRBV6-2/TRBV6-3; D: NA; size: many; J: TRBJ2-5; CDR3: CASSLASSYQETQYF; DNA: TGTGCCAGCAGTTTGGCGAGTTCATACCAAGAGACCCAGTACTTC
V: TRBV12-3/TRBV12-4; D: NA; size: many; J: TRBJ2-1; CDR3: CASSLGGGPNEQFF; DNA: TGTGCCAGCAGTTTAGGCGGGGGCCCCAATGAGCAGTTCTTC
V: TRBV20-1; D: NA; size: many; J: TRBJ2-1; CDR3: CSALTGAGTPISSVNEQFF; DNA: TGCAGTGCGCTTACCGGAGCGGGTACCCCTATATCGTCCGTCAATGAGCAGTTCTTC
V: TRBV29-1; D: NA; size: many; J: TRBJ2-2; CDR3: CSVMGERTGELFF; DNA: TGCAGCGTTATGGGAGAAAGAACCGGGGAGCTGTTTTTT
V: TRBV4-1; D: TRBD2; size: many; J: TRBJ2-1; CDR3: CASSQREGDNEQFF; DNA: TGCGCCAGCAGCCAGCGGGAGGGGGACAATGAGCAGTTCTTC
V: TRBV7-8; D: NA; size: many; J: TRBJ1-6; CDR3: CASSLTQGLNSPLHF; DNA: TGTGCCAGCAGCTTAACGCAGGGGCTCAATTCACCCCTCCACTTT
V: TRBV6-2/TRBV6-3; D: NA; size: medium-sized; J: TRBJ2-5; CDR3: CASSSPSGKTQYF; DNA: TGTGCCAGCAGTTCTCCCAGCGGAAAGACCCAGTACTTC
V: TRBV6-6; D: NA; size: many; J: TRBJ2-5; CDR3: CASSYTEPKETQYF; DNA: TGTGCCAGCAGTTACACCGAACCGAAAGAGACCCAGTACTTC
V: TRBV5-5; D: NA; size: many; J: TRBJ2-7; CDR3: CASSNRVHEQYF; DNA: TGTGCCAGCAGCAACAGGGTCCACGAGCAGTACTTC
V: TRBV20-1; D: NA; size: many; J: TRBJ2-3; CDR3: CSARGSDTQYF; DNA: TGCAGTGCTAGAGGTTCAGATACGCAGTATTTT
V: TRBV27; D: NA; size: once; J: TRBJ2-7; CDR3: CASSGTVTYEQYF; DNA: TGTGCCAGCAGTGGGACGGTCACCTACGAGCAGTACTTC
V: TRBV5-1; D: NA; size: many; J: TRBJ2-3; CDR3: CASSSRGADTQYF; DNA: TGCGCCAGCAGCTCCCGTGGCGCAGATACGCAGTATTTT
V: TRBV12-3/TRBV12-4; D: TRBD1; size: many; J: TRBJ1-2; CDR3: CATRPRGPHYGYTF; DNA: TGTGCCACCAGGCCCAGGGGGCCCCACTATGGCTACACCTTC
V: TRBV6-1; D: NA; size: many; J: TRBJ2-2; CDR3: CASTLGAGELFF; DNA: TGTGCCAGCACCCTGGGGGCCGGGGAGCTGTTTTTT
V: TRBV27; D: TRBD2; size: many; J: TRBJ2-1; CDR3: CASSRLADLYNEQFF; DNA: TGTGCCAGCAGCAGGCTAGCGGACCTCTACAATGAGCAGTTCTTC
V: TRBV5-1; D: TRBD2; size: many; J: TRBJ2-3; CDR3: CASSLVTSGSRNTDTQYF; DNA: TGCGCCAGCAGCTTGGTGACTAGCGGGAGCCGTAACACAGATACGCAGTATTTT
V: TRBV4-1; D: NA; size: few; J: TRBJ2-7; CDR3: CASSQDRGSYEQYF; DNA: TGCGCCAGCAGCCAAGACAGGGGATCCTACGAGCAGTACTTC
V: TRBV7-8; D: NA; size: many; J: TRBJ2-4; CDR3: CASSSQQDIQYF; DNA: TGTGCCAGCAGCTCCCAGCAGGACATTCAGTACTTC
V: TRBV2; D: NA; size: many; J: TRBJ1-2; CDR3: CASNGARGYTF; DNA: TGTGCCAGCAACGGGGCGCGTGGCTACACCTTC
V: TRBV12-5; D: NA; size: many; J: TRBJ2-5; CDR3: CASGTQQETQYF; DNA: TGTGCTAGTGGTACGCAGCAAGAGACCCAGTACTTC
V: TRBV5-1; D: NA; size: many; J: TRBJ1-4; CDR3: CASSLDGNNEKLFF; DNA: TGCGCCAGCAGCTTGGACGGGAATAATGAAAAACTGTTTTTT
V: TRBV28; D: NA; size: NA; J: TRBJ1-6; CDR3: CASSLWGEGTSPLHF; DNA: TGTGCCAGCAGTTTATGGGGGGAGGGGACGTCACCCCTCCACTTT
V: TRBV7-9; D: TRBD1; size: many; J: TRBJ2-4; CDR3: CASSGPMKQGAWNIQYF; DNA: TGTGCCAGCAGCGGTCCCATGAAACAGGGGGCTTGGAACATTCAGTACTTC
V: TRBV5-6; D: TRBD1; size: many; J: TRBJ2-2; CDR3: CASRGQGAVGELFF; DNA: TGTGCCAGCAGGGGACAGGGGGCCGTCGGGGAGCTGTTTTTT
V: TRBV7-8; D: NA; size: many; J: TRBJ2-1; CDR3: CASSLVGGHNEQFF; DNA: TGTGCCAGCAGCTTAGTCGGCGGGCACAATGAGCAGTTCTTC
V: TRBV5-5; D: TRBD2; size: many; J: TRBJ2-1; CDR3: CASSLNMLAGGNNEQFF; DNA: TGTGCCAGCAGCTTGAATATGCTAGCGGGGGGAAACAATGAGCAGTTCTTC
V: TRBV18; D: TRBD1; size: NA; J: TRBJ2-7; CDR3: CAILPGTGGYEQYF; DNA: TGTGCCATTTTACCCGGGACAGGGGGCTACGAGCAGTACTTC
V: TRBV3-1; D: NA; size: medium-sized; J: TRBJ2-1; CDR3: CASSPKSPLRAGTYNEQFF; DNA: TGTGCCAGCAGCCCCAAATCTCCTCTCAGGGCCGGCACCTACAATGAGCAGTTCTTC
V: TRBV28; D: NA; size: medium-sized; J: TRBJ1-4; CDR3: CASSIPSRAGDEKLFF; DNA: TGTGCCAGCTCCATTCCCAGCCGGGCCGGAGATGAAAAACTGTTTTTT
V: TRBV21-1; D: NA; size: many; J: TRBJ2-1; CDR3: CASSKAGLAGGRDEQFF; DNA: TGTGCCAGCAGCAAAGCGGGACTAGCGGGAGGTAGGGATGAGCAGTTCTTC
V: TRBV10-3; D: TRBD1; size: many; J: TRBJ1-2; CDR3: CAITNPDRGLPVHGYTF; DNA: TGTGCCATCACAAACCCTGACAGGGGGCTCCCGGTCCATGGCTACACCTTC
V: TRBV5-1; D: NA; size: many; J: TRBJ2-1; CDR3: CASSSRDGQYNEQFF; DNA: TGCGCCAGCAGTTCGCGGGACGGACAATACAATGAGCAGTTCTTC
V: TRBV12-3/TRBV12-4; D: NA; size: many; J: TRBJ2-3; CDR3: CASSLRRGVTDTQYF; DNA: TGTGCCAGCAGTTTAAGGAGGGGCGTCACAGATACGCAGTATTTT
V: TRBV5-1; D: NA; size: many; J: TRBJ2-6; CDR3: CASSLEGEGFGANVLTF; DNA: TGCGCCAGCAGCTTGGAGGGTGAGGGCTTTGGGGCCAACGTCCTGACTTTC
V: TRBV20-1; D: TRBD2; size: NA; J: TRBJ2-7; CDR3: CSAMVRESSYEQYF; DNA: TGCAGTGCTATGGTGCGGGAGAGCTCCTACGAGCAGTACTTC
V: TRBV28; D: NA; size: many; J: TRBJ2-7; CDR3: CASSFLRSSYEQYF; DNA: TGTGCCAGCAGTTTTCTGAGATCCTCCTACGAGCAGTACTTC
V: TRBV4-1; D: NA; size: many; J: TRBJ1-4; CDR3: CASQSRWGTNEKLFF; DNA: TGCGCCAGCCAGAGCAGGTGGGGAACTAATGAAAAACTGTTTTTT
V: TRBV12-3/TRBV12-4; D: TRBD2; size: many; J: TRBJ2-4; CDR3: CATGEGGKNIQYF; DNA: TGTGCCACGGGGGAGGGCGGCAAAAACATTCAGTACTTC
V: TRBV28; D: NA; size: many; J: TRBJ2-7; CDR3: CASSFPRTQAPEQYF; DNA: TGTGCCAGCAGTTTCCCTAGGACTCAGGCGCCCGAGCAGTACTTC
V: TRBV7-8; D: TRBD2; size: many; J: TRBJ2-1; CDR3: CASSWELATYNEQFF; DNA: TGTGCCAGCAGCTGGGAACTAGCGACATACAATGAGCAGTTCTTC
V: TRBV20-1; D: TRBD1; size: many; J: TRBJ2-7; CDR3: CSARAPGQVYEQYF; DNA: TGCAGTGCTAGGGCTCCGGGACAGGTCTACGAGCAGTACTTC
V: TRBV20-1; D: NA; size: many; J: TRBJ1-2; CDR3: CSARDPGPLGYTF; DNA: TGCAGTGCTAGAGATCCGGGACCCCTTGGCTACACCTTC
V: TRBV10-2; D: NA; size: many; J: TRBJ1-6; CDR3: CASSGPVMFNSPLHF; DNA: TGCGCCAGCAGTGGACCGGTGATGTTTAATTCACCCCTCCACTTT
V: TRBV4-1; D: TRBD1; size: many; J: TRBJ2-1; CDR3: CASSHRGQNEQFF; DNA: TGCGCCAGCAGCCACAGGGGGCAAAATGAGCAGTTCTTC